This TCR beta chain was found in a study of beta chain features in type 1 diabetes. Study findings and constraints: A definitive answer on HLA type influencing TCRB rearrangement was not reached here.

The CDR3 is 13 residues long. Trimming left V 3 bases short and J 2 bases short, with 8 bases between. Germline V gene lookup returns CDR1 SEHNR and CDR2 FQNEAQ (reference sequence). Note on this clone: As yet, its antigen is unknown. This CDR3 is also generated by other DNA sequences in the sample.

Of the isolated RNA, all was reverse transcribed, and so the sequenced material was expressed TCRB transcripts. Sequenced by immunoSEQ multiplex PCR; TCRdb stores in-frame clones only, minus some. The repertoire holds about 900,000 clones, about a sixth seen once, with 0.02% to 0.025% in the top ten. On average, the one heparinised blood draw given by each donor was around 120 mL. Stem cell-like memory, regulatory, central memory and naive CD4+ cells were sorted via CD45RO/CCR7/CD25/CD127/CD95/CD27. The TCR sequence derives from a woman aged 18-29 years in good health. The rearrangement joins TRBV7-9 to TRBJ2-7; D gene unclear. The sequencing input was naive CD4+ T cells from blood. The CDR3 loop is CASSFSGAYEQYF. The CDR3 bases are TGTGCCAGCAGCTTTTCTGGCGCCTACGAGCAGTACTTC.